Sequencing of this T cell receptor beta chain was carried out in a study of response to subunit inactivated influenza vaccine. Findings and limits, study-wide: Authors suggested each seasonal flu vaccination may recruit only limited numbers of new T cells.

This clonotype was seen a few times. The antigen is undetermined. TCRdb reprocessed the RT-PCR reads via MiXCR and lists one record per CDR3 protein. Among a few hundred thousand distinct CDR3 sequences, roughly 22% were seen once, and the ten largest hold under 13%. The V and J ends lost 2 bases and 1 base respectively, with 9 bases between them. Germline values: CDR1 SGDLS, CDR2 YYNGEE. The length of the CDR3 is 14 residues. The gene calls are TRBV9 and TRBJ1-1, with no clear D. This receptor was obtained from a man aged 50 to 69 who received an inactivated influenza vaccine. This material consisted of PBMCs from blood, taken about 19 months after vaccination. The CDR3 bases are TGTGCCAGCAGCGTGGATGACCCGAACACTGAAGCTTTCTTT. As protein: CASSVDDPNTEAFF.